This T cell receptor beta chain was identified in a study of T cell responses to AZD1222 COVID-19 vaccine. Sequencing was performed with immunoSEQ multiplex PCR; in TCRdb, only in-frame clones are kept and a portion is missing. Of 150,000 to 200,000 clones listed, around 95% are singletons. Whole-study results and caveats: Nearly half of spike-specific TCRs reportedly target unmutated variant regions. Just a handful of AZD1222 recipients were seropositive at baseline. Donors in the cohort were predominantly white British and more often female, and clonal diversity was possibly underestimated.

As to this clone: The antigen remains unidentified.

CDR3 length: 12 amino acids. J lost 9 bases, V lost 3 bases, and 7 bases had no gene match. Germline loops: CDR1 SQVTM, CDR2 ANQGSEA. Sequencing used peripheral blood, obtained on day 0 of AZD1222 vaccination. The TCR comes from an adult in good health. The chain uses TRBV29-1 and TRBJ1-1; 7 positions match TRBD1. The CDR3 reads CSVDLQGNQAFF. The DNA of the CDR3 is TGCAGCGTTGATTTACAGGGGAATCAAGCTTTCTTT.